The present TCR beta chain was sequenced within a study of post-analysis software for immune sequencing data. The CDR3 length is 11 residues. Germline V gives CDR1 GTSNPN, CDR2 SVGIG (reference sequence). Trimming took 0 bases from V and 13 from J, leaving 10 bases between them. Each TCR beta cDNA library carried unique molecular identifiers. TCRdb passed the PCR reads through MiXCR, listing each CDR3 protein once. Of about 400,000 distinct CDR3 sequences listed, about a third were seen once; the top ten hold roughly 12%. Study observations and caveats: Comparison of patients with controls showed 4 to 6 TRBV segments more frequent in patients, TRBV5-6, TRBV5-1 and TRBV20-1 among them. Normalized Chao1 diversity was significantly lower in multiple sclerosis patients than in controls.

This clonotype turned up a few times. No antigen is known for it. The sequence came from a girl aged 5-17 years with multiple sclerosis. The chain links TRBV30 to TRBJ2-4; no definite D call. Input material: blood. The CDR3 loop reads CAWSVTSEQYF. In DNA form, the CDR3 reads TGTGCCTGGAGTGTAACTTCGGAGCAGTACTTC.